A selection of T cell receptor beta chains follows, all from one sample in a study of blood T cell repertoires in COVID-19. Repertoires were generated with immunoSEQ multiplex PCR, while TCRdb's copy carries only in-frame clones and drops some. Of about 250,000 clones listed, about four fifths are singletons. Sequenced input: peripheral blood. These receptors were collected from a man in his fifties with active or convalescent COVID-19. Each CDR3 is given with its conserved first and last residue.

TRBV5-4	TRBJ1-6	CASSGGGPLHF
TRBV3-1/TRBV3-2	TRBJ2-2	CASSPRSGTGELFF
TRBV5-5	TRBJ1-4	CASSSGQNEKLFF
TRBV5-5	TRBJ2-3	CASSLGTSGGATDTQYF
TRBV5-1	TRBJ2-5	CASSPSGGSGETQYF
TRBV29-1	TRBJ2-3	CSGALAGHTDTQYF
TRBV11-3	TRBJ1-2	CASSDPSEGGLGGYTF
TRBV30	TRBJ1-4	CAWSRTALTEKLFF
TRBV7-2	TRBJ2-3	CASSFDYTDTQYF
TRBV11-2	TRBJ2-3	CASSTALAGGTDTQYF
TRBV6-2/TRBV6-3	TRBJ1-5	CASSYSGGSQPQHF
TRBV3-1/TRBV3-2	TRBJ2-1	CASSQHPSGGVGEQFF
TRBV28	TRBJ1-3	CASSPPTGFNTIYF
TRBV4-2	TRBJ1-3	CASSQDYAGPSSGNTIYF
TRBV19	TRBJ1-1	CASSIDGPNRGRRTEAFF
TRBV3-1/TRBV3-2	TRBJ2-5	CASSPVGPGETQYF
TRBV5-1	TRBJ1-1	CASSSAGQVAVGAFF
TRBV5-1	TRBJ1-6	CASSLEGDSPLHF
TRBV28	TRBJ2-7	CASRLQGGSYEQYF
TRBV4-1	TRBJ2-2	CASSLPLSGGGGELFF
TRBV15	TRBJ1-5	CATSRDPARINQPQHF
TRBV7-9	TRBJ2-5	CASSPKGAGETQYF
TRBV6-1	TRBJ1-6	CASSEDRGRVPLHF
TRBV5-5	TRBJ2-2	CASSRTVTSGGNTGELFF
TRBV4-2	TRBJ1-6	CASSQGRDGDSPLHF
TRBV3-1/TRBV3-2	TRBJ1-2	CASSRRQGESVWGYTF
TRBV5-4	TRBJ2-4	CASSRDTTKNIQYF
TRBV19	TRBJ1-2	CASKATGKRGGYTF
TRBV4-3	TRBJ1-1	CASSSGGRTEAFF
TRBV6-1	TRBJ2-3	CASSALPGTSGTDTQYF
TRBV28	TRBJ2-2	CASKQGRAGELFF
TRBV6-5	TRBJ2-7	CASCPATGTEQYF
TRBV19	TRBJ1-5	CASSIWGVVNQPQHF
TRBV5-4	TRBJ1-2	CASSREGPGHGYTF
TRBV13	TRBJ2-7	CASSLDRVKNEQYF
TRBV6-5	TRBJ2-7	CASRTPTGGAYEQYF
TRBV19	TRBJ2-3	CASSIGGTGTDTQYF
TRBV4-2	TRBJ1-5	CASSQALDQPQHF